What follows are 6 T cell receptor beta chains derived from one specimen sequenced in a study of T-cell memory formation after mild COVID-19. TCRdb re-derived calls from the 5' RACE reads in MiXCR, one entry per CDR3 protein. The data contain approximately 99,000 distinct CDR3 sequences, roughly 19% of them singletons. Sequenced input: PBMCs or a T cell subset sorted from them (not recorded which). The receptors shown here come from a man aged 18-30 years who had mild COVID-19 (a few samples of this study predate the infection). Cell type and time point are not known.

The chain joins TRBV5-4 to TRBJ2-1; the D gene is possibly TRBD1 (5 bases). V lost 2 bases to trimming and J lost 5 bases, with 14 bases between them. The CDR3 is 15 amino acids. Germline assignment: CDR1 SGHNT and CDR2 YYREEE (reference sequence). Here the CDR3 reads CASSFPIWGNNEQFF. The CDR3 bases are TGTGCCAGCAGCTTCCCAATCTGGGGCAACAATGAGCAGTTCTTC.

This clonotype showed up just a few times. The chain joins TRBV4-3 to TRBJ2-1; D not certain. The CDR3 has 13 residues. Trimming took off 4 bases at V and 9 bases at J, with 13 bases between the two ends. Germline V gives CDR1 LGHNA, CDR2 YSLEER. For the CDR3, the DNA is TGCGCCAGCAGCCCCAACCTTCCGGGTGAGCAGTTCTTC. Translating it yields CASSPNLPGEQFF.

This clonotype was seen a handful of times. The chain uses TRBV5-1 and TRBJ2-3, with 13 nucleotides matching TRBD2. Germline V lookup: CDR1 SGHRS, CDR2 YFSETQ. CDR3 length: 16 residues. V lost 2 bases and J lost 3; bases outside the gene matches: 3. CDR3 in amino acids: CASSFKGLAGTDTQYF. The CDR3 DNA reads TGCGCCAGCAGCTTTAAGGGACTAGCGGGGACAGATACGCAGTATTTT.

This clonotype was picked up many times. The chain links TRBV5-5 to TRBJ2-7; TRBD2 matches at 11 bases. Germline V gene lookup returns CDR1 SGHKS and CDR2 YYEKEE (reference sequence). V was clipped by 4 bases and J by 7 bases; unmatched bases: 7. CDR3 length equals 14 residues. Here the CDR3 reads CASSTYSGGEEQYV. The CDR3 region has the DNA TGTGCCAGCAGCACATATAGCGGGGGGGAAGAGCAGTACGTC.

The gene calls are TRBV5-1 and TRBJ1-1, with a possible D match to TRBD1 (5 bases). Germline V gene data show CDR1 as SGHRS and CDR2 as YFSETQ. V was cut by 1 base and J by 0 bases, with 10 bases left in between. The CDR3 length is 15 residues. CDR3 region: CASSLRDAVNTEAFF. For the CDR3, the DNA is TGCGCCAGCAGCTTGAGGGACGCGGTGAACACTGAAGCTTTCTTT.

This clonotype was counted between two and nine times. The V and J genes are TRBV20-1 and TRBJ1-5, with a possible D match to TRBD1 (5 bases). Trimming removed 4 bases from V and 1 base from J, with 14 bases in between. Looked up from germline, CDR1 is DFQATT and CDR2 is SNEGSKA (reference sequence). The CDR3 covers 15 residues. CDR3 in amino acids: CSATLGGGSNQPQHF. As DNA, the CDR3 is TGCAGTGCTACTCTTGGGGGGGGAAGCAATCAGCCCCAGCATTTT.